Shown below are 26 T cell receptor beta chains from a single sample sequenced in a study of blood T cell repertoires in COVID-19. TCRdb's copy holds only in-frame clones and misses some; the assay was immunoSEQ multiplex PCR. This table holds 75,000 to 95,000 clones, 85% to 90% found once. Sequencing input: peripheral blood. The origin of the receptors is a human donor in a cohort sampled during active COVID-19.

The chain recombines TRBV19 with TRBJ2-2; 10 bases agree with TRBD2. The CDR3 loop spans 13 amino acids. Trimming removed 6 bases from V and 6 bases from J; junction bases left unmatched: 1. Germline V gene lookup returns CDR1 LNHDA and CDR2 SQIVND (reference sequence). The DNA of the CDR3 is TGTGCCAGTAGCCTAGCGGGAGCCGGGGAGCTGTTTTTT. The encoded protein is CASSLAGAGELFF.

CDR3 sequence: CASTFRGSYNEQFF. The CDR3, as DNA: TGTGCCAGTACCTTCAGGGGCTCCTACAATGAGCAGTTCTTC. The gene calls are TRBV6-5 and TRBJ2-1, with D possibly being TRBD1 (6 bases). V lost 9 bases and J 0 bases, leaving 12 bases between the germline ends. Germline-derived CDR1 and CDR2 are MNHEY and SVGAGI. The CDR3 covers 14 residues.

This sequence joins TRBV7-2 and TRBJ2-5, with 10 nucleotides matching TRBD2. This CDR3 region has 17 residues. The V gene's germline CDR1 is SGHTA and CDR2 FQGNSA. J gave up 6 bases and V 1 base, and 11 bases lay outside the gene matches. The CDR3 sequence: CASSLDGGSGRRKTQYF. CDR3 in DNA: TGTGCCAGCAGCTTAGACGGGGGTAGCGGGAGGAGAAAGACCCAGTACTTC.

This chain uses TRBV11-2 with TRBJ2-7; 8 nucleotides align to TRBD1. The V gene end was trimmed by 5 bases and the J gene end by 1 base; junction bases not matched to a gene: 13. CDR1 is SGHAT and CDR2 is FQNNGV in the germline V gene. The CDR3 extends over 17 amino acids. CDR3 DNA sequence: TGTGCCAGCAGCCCAACACCGACAGGGGAAGGGTCCTACGAGCAGTACTTC. Amino acid sequence: CASSPTPTGEGSYEQYF.

This sequence joins TRBV27 and TRBJ2-7, with 7 bases aligning to TRBD2. CDR3 length: 15 amino acids. Germline CDR1 reads MNHEY; CDR2 reads SMNVEV (reference sequence). V dropped 2 bases and J dropped 3; count of bases not matched to a gene: 7. The CDR3 DNA is TGTGCCAGCAGTTTAACCCACGGGGAGGGCTACGAGCAGTACTTC. It codes for CASSLTHGEGYEQYF.

The chain employs TRBV4-1 and TRBJ1-2; the D is unclear. The germline CDR1 and CDR2 sequences are MGHRA and YSYEKL. CDR3 length equals 16 residues. V lost 1 base to trimming and J lost 3 bases, with 15 bases between them. The CDR3 bases are TGCGCCAGCAGCCAAGGTCTGCGAGGGATAGACTATGGCTACACCTTC. Its protein is CASSQGLRGIDYGYTF.

The J gene is TRBJ2-3, the V gene TRBV6-5; 8 bases fit TRBD2. Trimming took 4 bases from V and 2 from J; bases not matched to a gene: 5. The CDR3 is 15 amino acids. The germline V gene encodes CDR1 MNHEY and CDR2 SVGAGI. The CDR3 DNA reads as TGTGCCAGCAGTTCCTTAGCGGGGAACACAGATACGCAGTATTTT. Amino acid sequence: CASSSLAGNTDTQYF.

The genes are TRBV27 and TRBJ2-5, with 13 nucleotides matching TRBD2. The CDR3 is 15 residues long. V was pared by 6 bases and J by 5 bases, with 6 bases of the junction left unmatched. The germline CDR1 and CDR2 sequences are MNHEY and SMNVEV (reference sequence). CDR3 nucleotide sequence: TGTGCCAGCAGCTTCGGACTAGCGGGAGTGGAGACCCAGTACTTC. Residues: CASSFGLAGVETQYF.

This chain links TRBV28 with TRBJ1-5; tentative D call: TRBD1 (5 bases). Trimming shortened V by 4 bases and J by 4 bases, and 17 bases separated the two germline ends. CDR1 is MDHEN and CDR2 is SYDVKM in the germline V gene. The CDR3 length is 16 residues. CDR3 sequence reads: CASSSPRQMTNQPQHF. The CDR3 DNA reads TGTGCCAGCAGTTCCCCAAGACAGATGACAAATCAGCCCCAGCATTTT.

This clone was seen a handful of times. CDR3: CATSGQGFGEAFF. The CDR3 region has the DNA TGTGCCACCAGCGGACAGGGTTTTGGTGAAGCTTTCTTT. This chain uses TRBV15 with TRBJ1-1; 8 nucleotides match TRBD1. The J segment lost 7 bases and the V segment lost 5 bases, leaving 6 bases of the junction unmatched. CDR1 is LNHNV and CDR2 is YYDKDF in the germline V gene (reference sequence). There are 13 residues in the CDR3.

This chain uses TRBV14 with TRBJ2-7; 7 bases align to TRBD2. CDR1 SGHDN and CDR2 FVKESK come from the germline V gene. This CDR3 contains 15 residues. With 3 bases clipped from V and 4 bases from J, the junction kept 9 bases outside the gene matches. The CDR3 region is CASSQGWGGVYEQYF. DNA of the CDR3: TGTGCCAGCAGCCAGGGATGGGGAGGGGTTTACGAGCAGTACTTC.

The chain is built from TRBV5-1 and TRBJ2-7; 8 nucleotides agree with TRBD2. Germline V gives CDR1 SGHRS, CDR2 YFSETQ. Unmatched junction bases numbered 22, after V lost 0 bases and J lost 5 bases. This CDR3 is 20 amino acids long. The CDR3 DNA is TGCGCCAGCAGCTTGGAAACGTGGCAGGGGAGCGGGAGTGGGTACCACGAGCAGTACTTC. It translates to CASSLETWQGSGSGYHEQYF.

This rearrangement joins TRBV9 to TRBJ1-2; 9 nucleotides match TRBD1. The V and J ends lost 0 bases and 6 bases, in that order; junction bases with no gene match: 3. Germline values: CDR1 SGDLS, CDR2 YYNGEE. The length of the CDR3 is 14 residues. The CDR3 here is CASSVGGQGDGYTF. CDR3 nucleotides: TGTGCCAGCAGCGTAGGGGGACAGGGCGATGGCTACACCTTC.

CDR3 sequence (DNA): TGTGCCAGCCTAGGGCAGGGGGAGTGGAATCAGCCCCAGCATTTT. Residues: CASLGQGEWNQPQHF. This chain uses TRBV28 with TRBJ1-5; 7 bases line up with TRBD1. The CDR3 contains 15 residues. CDR1 and CDR2 (germline): MDHEN, SYDVKM. The V gene end was trimmed by 8 bases and the J gene end by 4 bases; junction bases not matched to a gene: 11.

The chain uses TRBV28 and TRBJ2-3; TRBD1 aligns across 10 bases. With V trimmed by 2 bases and J by 0 bases, 8 bases remained unmatched. The CDR3 has 18 amino acids. Germline V gene sequence: CDR1 MDHEN, CDR2 SYDVKM. In DNA form, the CDR3 reads TGTGCCAGCAGTTTAGTGGCGGACAGGGGGGAAAGCACAGATACGCAGTATTTT. Amino acid sequence: CASSLVADRGESTDTQYF.

In this sample, this clone turned up once. This rearrangement joins TRBV9 to TRBJ2-1; maybe TRBD1 (5 bases). The CDR3 consists of 15 residues. V dropped 0 bases and J dropped 7 bases, with 14 bases sitting between them. The germline V gene encodes CDR1 SGDLS and CDR2 YYNGEE. The CDR3 nucleotides are TGTGCCAGCAGCGTAGGGGGCAATATTTGGAATGAGCAGTTCTTC. Amino acid sequence: CASSVGGNIWNEQFF.

The rearrangement joins TRBV7-8 to TRBJ1-1; D is unresolved. The V gene's germline CDR1 is SGHVS and CDR2 FQNEAQ. The CDR3 sequence is 12 residues long. V shed 6 bases and J shed 5 bases, with 10 bases lying between them. CDR3 bases: TGTGCCAGCAGATCTAGGGAGACTGAAGCTTTCTTT. The encoded protein is CASRSRETEAFF. Supplemented by reference TRBV7-8 and TRBJ1-1, the full variable domain reads GAGVSQSPRYKVAKRGQDVALRCDPISGHVSLFWYQQALGQGPEFLTYFQNEAQLDKSGLPSDRFFAERPEGSVSTLKIQRTQQEDSAVYLCASRSRETEAFFGQGTRLTVV.

The chain links TRBV5-4 to TRBJ2-1; D ambiguous. Germline V CDR1 and CDR2: SGHNT, YYREEE (reference sequence). The CDR3 contains 16 residues. Deletions cut 0 bases from V and 1 base from J, with 11 bases between. Here the CDR3 reads CASSLARSGSYNEQFF. CDR3 in DNA: TGTGCCAGCAGCTTGGCGAGGAGTGGTTCCTACAATGAGCAGTTCTTC.

The genes are TRBV9 and TRBJ2-4, with 14 positions matching TRBD2. V lost 4 bases, J lost 7 bases, and 7 bases stayed unmatched. The length of the CDR3 is 16 residues. Germline V lookup: CDR1 SGDLS, CDR2 YYNGEE. Written as DNA, the CDR3 is TGTGCCAGCAGCCCCGGGACTAGCGGGAGACTTAACATTCAGTACTTC. Protein sequence: CASSPGTSGRLNIQYF.

This chain connects TRBV18 to TRBJ1-1; no clear D. CDR1 and CDR2 (germline): KGHSH, LQKENI. The CDR3 sequence is 14 residues long. V lost 3 bases and J 4 bases, leaving 12 bases between the germline ends. The CDR3 region has the DNA TGTGCCAGCTCACCCAATCCCCGAGCCACTGAAGCTTTCTTT. This codes for CASSPNPRATEAFF.

This chain uses TRBV7-8 with TRBJ2-5, with D possibly matching TRBD2 (6 bases). Trimming removed 1 base from V and 4 bases from J, with 16 bases in between. Germline CDR1 and CDR2: SGHVS and FQNEAQ. The CDR3 has 16 amino acids. CDR3 protein: CASSLGAGPGTETQYF. The DNA of the CDR3 is TGTGCCAGCAGCTTAGGTGCGGGACCCGGGACAGAGACCCAGTACTTC. The entire variable domain, with the rest obtained from reference TRBV7-8 and TRBJ2-5, is as follows: GAGVSQSPRYKVAKRGQDVALRCDPISGHVSLFWYQQALGQGPEFLTYFQNEAQLDKSGLPSDRFFAERPEGSVSTLKIQRTQQEDSAVYLCASSLGAGPGTETQYFGPGTRLLVL.

CDR3 sequence (DNA): TGTGCCAGCATCCCCCTTCGGACAGGGAGATACGAGCAGTACTTC. Amino acid sequence: CASIPLRTGRYEQYF. The gene calls are TRBV6-5 and TRBJ2-7, with 8 bases fitting TRBD1. This CDR3 spans 15 amino acids. From germline, CDR1 is MNHEY and CDR2 SVGAGI. Unmatched junction bases numbered 12, after V lost 7 bases and J lost 4 bases.

This clone was counted a single time. The chain couples TRBV19 to TRBJ1-3, with D perhaps matching TRBD1 (5 bases). The CDR3 has 15 amino acids. The germline CDR1 and CDR2 sequences are LNHDA and SQIVND (reference sequence). V lost 4 bases and J lost 0, with 10 bases in between. CDR3 bases: TGTGCCAGTAGTACGACAGTAGTCTCTGGAAACACCATATATTTT. It specifies CASSTTVVSGNTIYF.

This chain links TRBV15 with TRBJ2-3; 8 bases line up with TRBD2. Germline V gene lookup returns CDR1 LNHNV and CDR2 YYDKDF (reference sequence). The length of the CDR3 is 14 residues. J lost 8 bases, V lost 3 bases, and 7 bases had no gene match. This CDR3 is CATSRQAGEGTQYF. The CDR3 nucleotides read TGTGCCACCAGCAGGCAAGCGGGAGAGGGTACGCAGTATTTT.

J is TRBJ1-6 and V is TRBV19; 9 nucleotides agree with TRBD1. The V gene's germline CDR1 is LNHDA and CDR2 SQIVND (reference sequence). CDR3 size: 15 residues. V was clipped by 5 bases and J by 10 bases; unmatched bases: 9. CDR3: CASSDGQGKRSPLHF. The CDR3 coding sequence is TGTGCCAGTAGTGATGGACAGGGGAAAAGGTCACCCCTCCACTTT.

V is TRBV5-1 and J is TRBJ1-2, with 9 positions matching TRBD1. Germline CDR1 is SGHRS and CDR2 is YFSETQ. CDR3 length equals 14 residues. The V and J ends lost 4 bases and 8 bases, in that order; junction bases with no gene match: 9. CDR3 DNA: TGCGCCAGCAGCCCGGGACAGGGTTCGAGAGGCTACACCTTC. Amino acid sequence: CASSPGQGSRGYTF. Full variable domain (outside the CDR3, taken from reference TRBV5-1 and TRBJ1-2): KAGVTQTPRYLIKTRGQQVTLSCSPISGHRSVSWYQQTPGQGLQFLFEYFSETQRNKGNFPGRFSGRQFSNSRSEMNVSTLELGDSALYLCASSPGQGSRGYTFGSGTRLTVV.